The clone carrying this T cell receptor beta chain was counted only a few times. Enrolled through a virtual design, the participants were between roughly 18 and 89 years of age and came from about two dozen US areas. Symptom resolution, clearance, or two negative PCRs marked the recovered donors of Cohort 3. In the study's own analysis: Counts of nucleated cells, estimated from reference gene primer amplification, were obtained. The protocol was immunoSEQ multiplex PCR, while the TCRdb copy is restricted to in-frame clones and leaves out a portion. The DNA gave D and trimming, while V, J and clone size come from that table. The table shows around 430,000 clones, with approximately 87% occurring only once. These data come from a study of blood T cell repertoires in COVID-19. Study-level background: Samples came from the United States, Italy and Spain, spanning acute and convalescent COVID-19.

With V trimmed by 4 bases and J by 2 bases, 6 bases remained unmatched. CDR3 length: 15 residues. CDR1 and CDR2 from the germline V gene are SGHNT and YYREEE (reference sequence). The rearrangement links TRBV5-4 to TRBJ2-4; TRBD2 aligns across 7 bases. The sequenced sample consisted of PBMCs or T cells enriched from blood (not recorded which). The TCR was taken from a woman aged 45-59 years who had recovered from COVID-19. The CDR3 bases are TGTGCCAGCAGCACCCGGGGGGTGACCAAAAACATTCAGTACTTC. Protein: CASSTRGVTKNIQYF.